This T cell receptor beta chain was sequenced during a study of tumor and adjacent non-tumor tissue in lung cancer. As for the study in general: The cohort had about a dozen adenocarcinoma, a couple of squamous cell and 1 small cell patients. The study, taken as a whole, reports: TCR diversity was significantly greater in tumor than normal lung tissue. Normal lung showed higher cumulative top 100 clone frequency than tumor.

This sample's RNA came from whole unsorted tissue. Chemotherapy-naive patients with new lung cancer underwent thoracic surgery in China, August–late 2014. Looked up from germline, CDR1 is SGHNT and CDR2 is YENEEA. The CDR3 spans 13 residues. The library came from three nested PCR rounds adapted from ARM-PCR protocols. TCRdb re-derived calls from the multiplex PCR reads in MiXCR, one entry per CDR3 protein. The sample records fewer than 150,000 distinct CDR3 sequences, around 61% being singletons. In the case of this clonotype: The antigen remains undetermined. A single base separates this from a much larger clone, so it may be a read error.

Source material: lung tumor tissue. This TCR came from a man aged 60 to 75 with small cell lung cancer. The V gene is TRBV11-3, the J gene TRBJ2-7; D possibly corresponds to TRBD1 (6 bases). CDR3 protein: CTSSLRGSYEQYF. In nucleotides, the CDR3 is TGTACCAGCAGCTTAAGGGGGTCCTACGAGCAGTACTTC.